The sequence of this T cell receptor (beta chain) was determined in a study of blood T cell repertoires in COVID-19. This CDR3 region has 14 residues. Trimming stripped 0 bases from V and 4 bases from J, with 9 bases between. Germline CDR1 is SGHNT and CDR2 is YYREEE (reference sequence). This table comes from immunoSEQ multiplex PCR, and its TCRdb copy is limited to in-frame clones, with some not included. The sample lists some 110,000 clones, about nine tenths seen once, with about 8% in the top ten. Sequencing was performed on peripheral blood. The TCR originated in a human donor in a cohort sampled during active COVID-19. The chain carries TRBV5-4 and TRBJ2-3, with D possibly TRBD2 on 5 matching bases. CDR3 residues: CASSLGEWADTQYF. The CDR3 coding sequence is TGTGCCAGCAGCTTGGGGGAGTGGGCAGATACGCAGTATTTT.